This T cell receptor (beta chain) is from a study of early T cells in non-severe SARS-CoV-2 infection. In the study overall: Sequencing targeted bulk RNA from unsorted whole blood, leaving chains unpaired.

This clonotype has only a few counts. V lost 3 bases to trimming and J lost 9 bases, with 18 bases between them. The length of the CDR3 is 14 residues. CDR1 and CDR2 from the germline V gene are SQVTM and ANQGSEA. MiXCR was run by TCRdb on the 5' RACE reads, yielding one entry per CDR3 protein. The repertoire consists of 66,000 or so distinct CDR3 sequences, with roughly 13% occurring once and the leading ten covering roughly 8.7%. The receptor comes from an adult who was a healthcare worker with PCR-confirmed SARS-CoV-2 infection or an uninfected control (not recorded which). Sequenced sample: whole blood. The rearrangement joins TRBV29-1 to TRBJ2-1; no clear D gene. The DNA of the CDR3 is TGCAGCGTTGACCCTAACCCACTACAAAGTGAGCAGTTCTTC. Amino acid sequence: CSVDPNPLQSEQFF.